This is a list of T cell receptor beta chains from one sample in a study of blood T cell repertoires in COVID-19. The method was immunoSEQ multiplex PCR; TCRdb's version includes in-frame clones alone and lacks a portion of them. The repertoire has about 43,000 clones, around 86% of them found once; the top ten carry approximately 4.7%. Sequencing input: peripheral blood. Every receptor here comes from a human donor in a cohort sampled during active COVID-19. Both conserved end residues are part of each CDR3. The D gene is left open where the match is weak. Only some rows state a clone size, as once, few, many or a class for expanded clones.

>TRBV30|13|-|TRBJ1-6|-
TGTGCCTGGAGTGACGTCGAGAATTCACCCCTCCACTTT
CAWSDVENSPLHF
>TRBV27|15|TRBD2|TRBJ2-1|-
TGTGCCAGCAGTTTAGTAGCGGGAGGATACAATGAGCAGTTCTTC
CASSLVAGGYNEQFF
>TRBV4-1|15|-|TRBJ2-2|-
TGCGCCAGCAGCCCCGCGCAAGCGGCGTCCGGGGAGCTGTTTTTT
CASSPAQAASGELFF
>TRBV27|15|TRBD1|TRBJ2-7|-
TGTGCCAGCAGTCATCAGGGGGCTCCTTCCTACGAGCAGTACTTC
CASSHQGAPSYEQYF
>TRBV9|17|TRBD2|TRBJ2-2|-
TGTGCCAGCAGCGTCGGACTAGCGGGTAGGAACACCGGGGAGCTGTTTTTT
CASSVGLAGRNTGELFF
>TRBV9|13|-|TRBJ2-5|-
TGTGCCAGCAGCCCCGGGACTCAAGAGACCCAGTACTTC
CASSPGTQETQYF
>TRBV11-2|17|TRBD2|TRBJ2-3|-
TGTGCCAGCAGCTTAGATCCCCTCGGGAGGGTCGCAGATACGCAGTATTTT
CASSLDPLGRVADTQYF
>TRBV7-2|15|TRBD1|TRBJ2-5|-
TGTGCCAGCAGCCTTACGACAGGGGGAAAAGAGACCCAGTACTTC
CASSLTTGGKETQYF
>TRBV27|12|-|TRBJ2-3|once
TGTGCCAGCAGCCGCACAGGGAATACGCAGTATTTT
CASSRTGNTQYF
>TRBV7-3|15|-|TRBJ2-1|-
TGTGCCAGCAGCTTAACCGGGAACTCGGGAAATGAGCAGTTCTTC
CASSLTGNSGNEQFF
>TRBV19|15|-|TRBJ1-5|-
TGTGCCAGTAGTATAGATCAACTAATTGTGCAGCCCCAGCATTTT
CASSIDQLIVQPQHF
>TRBV2|15|TRBD1|TRBJ1-5|-
TGTGCCAGCAAAGGAAGTGGGACAGCTGTCCAGCCCCAGCATTTT
CASKGSGTAVQPQHF
>TRBV18|17|TRBD2|TRBJ2-3|-
TGTGCCAGCTCATCCGGGACTAGCGGGACTAGCACAGATACGCAGTATTTT
CASSSGTSGTSTDTQYF
>TRBV24-1|15|-|TRBJ2-6|-
TGTGCCACCAGTGATGCCAGCTCTGGGGCCAACGTCCTGACTTTC
CATSDASSGANVLTF
>TRBV4-2|15|TRBD2|TRBJ2-7|once
TGTGCCAGCAGCCAAGGGCTAGCGGGGACCTACGAGCAGTACTTC
CASSQGLAGTYEQYF
>TRBV6-2/TRBV6-3|16|TRBD2|TRBJ2-2|-
TGTGCCAGCAGTCCCCTAGCGGGAGAGGGTACCGGGGAGCTGTTTTTT
CASSPLAGEGTGELFF
>TRBV18|17|TRBD1|TRBJ1-5|-
TGTGCCAGCTCACCTCCATCGACAGGGGTTGGCAATCAGCCCCAGCATTTT
CASSPPSTGVGNQPQHF
>TRBV11-2|14|-|TRBJ2-7|-
TGTGCCAGCAGCTTAGTGGCAGATTCCTACGAGCAGTACTTC
CASSLVADSYEQYF
>TRBV15|15|-|TRBJ2-3|-
TGTGCCACCAGCAGAGTGCGGGGCAGCACAGATACGCAGTATTTT
CATSRVRGSTDTQYF
>TRBV28|12|-|TRBJ2-7|-
TGTGCCAGCAGCCCTCTAGGCTACGAGCAGTACTTC
CASSPLGYEQYF
>TRBV11-1|16|TRBD1|TRBJ1-6|few
TGTGCCAGCAGCCCCCGGGACAGGGGGCGAAATTCACCCCTCCACTTT
CASSPRDRGRNSPLHF
>TRBV5-1|18|TRBD1|TRBJ1-1|-
TGCGCCAGCAGCTTGGAGACAGGGGGGCAGGTCGTGAACACTGAAGCTTTCTTT
CASSLETGGQVVNTEAFF
>TRBV7-8|14|-|TRBJ2-5|-
TGTGCCAGCAGCTTCGCTGGGGGCGGGGAGACCCAGTACTTC
CASSFAGGGETQYF
>TRBV28|13|-|TRBJ2-7|-
TGTGCCAGCAGCCCCGGGACACGCTACGAGCAGTACTTC
CASSPGTRYEQYF
>TRBV20-1|11|TRBD1|TRBJ2-3|-
TGCAGTGCCCTACAGGGGGTCGCGCAGTATTTT
CSALQGVAQYF
>TRBV7-8|17|TRBD2|TRBJ2-7|-
TGTGCCAGCAGCTTTGGGCTAGCGGGTCCCCTCTGGTACGAGCAGTACTTC
CASSFGLAGPLWYEQYF
>TRBV5-1|15|-|TRBJ2-7|-
TGCGCCAGCAGCAAAGACAGCGACATCACCTACGAGCAGTACTTC
CASSKDSDITYEQYF
>TRBV28|15|-|TRBJ1-5|-
TGTGCCAGCAGTAATACAGGGATGGGGAATCAGCCCCAGCATTTT
CASSNTGMGNQPQHF
>TRBV5-1|13|-|TRBJ2-7|once
TGCGCCAGCAGCTTGGATATCAGGTACGAGCAGTACTTC
CASSLDIRYEQYF
>TRBV18|14|-|TRBJ2-5|-
TGTGCCAGCTCACCTCTTCAGGGAGGTGAGACCCAGTACTTC
CASSPLQGGETQYF
>TRBV28|13|-|TRBJ2-7|-
TGTGCCAGCAGTTCGGGGAGCTCCTACGAGCAGTACTTC
CASSSGSSYEQYF
>TRBV7-9|17|TRBD2|TRBJ2-1|-
TGTGCCAGCGGGACCCCGCCCGGGACTAGCTCTTTGGATGAGCAGTTCTTC
CASGTPPGTSSLDEQFF
>TRBV2|15|TRBD1|TRBJ1-3|-
TGTGCCAGCAGTCGGGACAGGGGGCGAGGAAACACCATATATTTT
CASSRDRGRGNTIYF
>TRBV29-1|14|-|TRBJ1-4|-
TGCAGCGTTGAATCCGACGGGGGAAGAGAAAAACTGTTTTTT
CSVESDGGREKLFF
>TRBV6-6|13|-|TRBJ2-1|-
TGTGCCAGCAAAAGACAGTCCCTCAATGAGCAGTTCTTC
CASKRQSLNEQFF
>TRBV3-1/TRBV3-2|15|TRBD2|TRBJ2-3|-
TGTGCCAGCAGCCAGGAGCGGGGTGGCACAGATACGCAGTATTTT
CASSQERGGTDTQYF
>TRBV28|17|-|TRBJ1-5|-
TGTGCCAGCAGTTTCTTCTTTACAGGGCGGCGGGCCCAGCCCCAGCATTTT
CASSFFFTGRRAQPQHF
>TRBV12-3/TRBV12-4|12|-|TRBJ1-2|-
TGTGCCAGCAGTTTAGGGAGCTATGGCTACACCTTC
CASSLGSYGYTF
>TRBV3-1/TRBV3-2|15|-|TRBJ2-5|once
TGTGCCAGCAGCCAAGACTTTTTTAGCGGAGAGACCCAGTACTTC
CASSQDFFSGETQYF
>TRBV27|16|-|TRBJ1-5|-
TGTGCCAGCAGTCCAGGACAGTTCCCTAGCAATCAGCCCCAGCATTTT
CASSPGQFPSNQPQHF
>TRBV10-3|16|TRBD2|TRBJ2-1|-
TGTGCCATCAGTGACCCCACTAGCGGGGGGTACAATGAGCAGTTCTTC
CAISDPTSGGYNEQFF
>TRBV29-1|14|TRBD2|TRBJ2-1|-
TGCAGCGTTGAAGAACTAGCGGGCGACAATGAGCAGTTCTTC
CSVEELAGDNEQFF
>TRBV28|18|-|TRBJ1-1|-
TGTGCCAGCAGTTTTATGTCCGGTTTGTACAGATTGAACACTGAAGCTTTCTTT
CASSFMSGLYRLNTEAFF
>TRBV7-2|15|-|TRBJ2-7|-
TGTGCCAGCAGCTTCCGGGACACCTCTGAAAACGAGCAGTACTTC
CASSFRDTSENEQYF
>TRBV5-1|14|-|TRBJ2-1|few
TGCGCCAGCAGCTTTGGGGGGACGGTGAATGAGCAGTTCTTC
CASSFGGTVNEQFF
>TRBV7-9|13|TRBD2|TRBJ2-3|-
TGTGCCAGCAGCCTGGGAGCGGGGGATACGCAGTATTTT
CASSLGAGDTQYF
>TRBV27|14|TRBD1|TRBJ2-3|-
TGTGCCAGCAGTTTATACAGGGGCGCAGATACGCAGTATTTT
CASSLYRGADTQYF
>TRBV10-3|13|-|TRBJ2-7|-
TGTGCCATCAGGGAATCAGGACAGTTCGAGCAGTACTTC
CAIRESGQFEQYF
>TRBV4-1|17|TRBD1|TRBJ1-5|-
TGCGCCAGCAGCCAGACAGGGGGTCCTTTCATTGGTCAGCCCCAGCATTTT
CASSQTGGPFIGQPQHF
>TRBV27|14|TRBD1|TRBJ2-7|once
TGTGCCAGCAGGACAGACAGGGTATCCTACGAGCAGTACTTC
CASRTDRVSYEQYF
>TRBV7-2|17|-|TRBJ2-2|-
TGTGCCAGCAGCTTATCCCGGATTAGCGGATCGGGCGGGGAGCTGTTTTTT
CASSLSRISGSGGELFF
>TRBV5-5|16|TRBD1|TRBJ1-2|once
TGTGCCAGCAGCAGGAGAGGGGGCGTACCGGGCTATGGCTACACCTTC
CASSRRGGVPGYGYTF
>TRBV11-2|16|TRBD2|TRBJ2-5|-
TGTGCCAGCAGCTGGGCCGGGACTAGGGGCCAAGAGACCCAGTACTTC
CASSWAGTRGQETQYF